These T cell receptor beta chains were read from a single sample in a study of cytomegalovirus exposure and HLA in healthy donors. The repertoire was sequenced with immunoSEQ multiplex PCR; TCRdb's copy has only in-frame clones and lacks some. The sample lists about 160,000 clones, roughly four fifths seen once, with roughly 2% in the top ten. Sequencing was done on a sample of PBMCs. The receptor source for this set is a woman aged 18 to 35 in good health and CMV-seronegative. Both conserved end residues are part of each CDR3. D genes are given only for firm matches. Part of the rows lack a size; the others show once, few, many or a class for expanded clones.

V gene,D gene,clone size,J gene,CDR3 protein,CDR3 DNA
TRBV10-2,NA,NA,TRBJ1-6,CASSEPTGRRGLHF,TGCGCCAGCAGTGAGCCTACAGGTCGGCGGGGCCTCCACTTT
TRBV5-1,NA,NA,TRBJ2-2,CASSPLSGNTGELFF,TGCGCCAGCAGCCCACTTAGCGGGAACACCGGGGAGCTGTTTTTT
TRBV6-6,NA,NA,TRBJ1-5,CASSFGGQGNQPQHF,TGTGCCAGCAGTTTCGGTGGTCAGGGGAATCAGCCCCAGCATTTT
TRBV7-3,TRBD1,NA,TRBJ2-1,CASSPQGASYNEQFF,TGTGCCAGCAGCCCACAGGGGGCATCTTACAATGAGCAGTTCTTC
TRBV19,NA,NA,TRBJ2-7,CASIGPSHEQYF,TGTGCCAGTATTGGGCCAAGCCACGAGCAGTACTTC
TRBV29-1,TRBD2,NA,TRBJ2-1,CSVVLAGYNEQFF,TGCAGCGTTGTACTAGCGGGTTACAATGAGCAGTTCTTC
TRBV27,NA,NA,TRBJ1-4,CASSFIHNEKLFF,TGTGCCAGCAGTTTCATCCATAATGAAAAACTGTTTTTT
TRBV7-2,NA,once,TRBJ2-1,CASSLTPRGGYNEQFF,TGTGCCAGCAGCTTGACCCCTAGGGGGGGCTACAATGAGCAGTTCTTC
TRBV5-1,TRBD1,NA,TRBJ1-6,CASSLGDRVGSPLHF,TGCGCCAGCAGCTTGGGGGACAGGGTCGGGTCACCCCTCCACTTT
TRBV7-9,TRBD2,NA,TRBJ2-3,CASSSYTGAGGRTDTQYF,TGTGCCAGCAGCTCTTATACTGGGGCGGGGGGGCGCACAGATACGCAGTATTTT
TRBV5-1,TRBD1,NA,TRBJ1-2,CASRFDRGLYGYTF,TGCGCCAGCAGGTTTGACAGGGGCTTGTATGGCTACACCTTC
TRBV5-1,TRBD1,NA,TRBJ1-1,CASSRQGTDTEAFF,TGCGCCAGCAGCCGACAGGGGACGGACACTGAAGCTTTCTTT
TRBV2,NA,NA,TRBJ1-4,CASSARDSPTNEKLFF,TGTGCCAGCAGCGCCAGGGACTCCCCAACTAATGAAAAACTGTTTTTT
TRBV6-6,NA,NA,TRBJ1-3,CASSPQGSGNTIYF,TGTGCCAGCAGTCCACAGGGCTCTGGAAACACCATATATTTT
TRBV28,NA,NA,TRBJ1-2,CASRAPGGFNYGYTF,TGTGCCAGCAGGGCTCCCGGGGGATTTAACTATGGCTACACCTTC
TRBV2,TRBD2,few,TRBJ2-7,CASRNGLAGGHEQYF,TGTGCCAGCAGGAACGGGCTAGCGGGAGGCCACGAGCAGTACTTC
TRBV7-9,NA,NA,TRBJ1-1,CASSKETGNTEAFF,TGTGCCAGCAGCAAAGAGACAGGGAACACTGAAGCTTTCTTT
TRBV5-1,TRBD1,NA,TRBJ2-4,CASSRGQDVLYF,TGCGCCAGCAGCCGTGGACAGGACGTGTTGTACTTC
TRBV2,TRBD2,few,TRBJ2-1,CASSSSGGPYNEQFF,TGTGCCAGCAGTAGTAGCGGGGGGCCCTACAATGAGCAGTTCTTC
TRBV6-5,NA,NA,TRBJ1-1,CASIRGPEAFF,TGTGCCAGCATAAGAGGGCCTGAAGCTTTCTTT
TRBV2,TRBD2,few,TRBJ2-2,CASSPPGLNTGELFF,TGTGCCAGCAGTCCTCCGGGACTAAACACCGGGGAGCTGTTTTTT
TRBV11-2,NA,NA,TRBJ1-5,CASRSSVQPQHF,TGTGCCAGCAGGTCCTCCGTGCAGCCCCAGCATTTT
TRBV7-9,TRBD1,few,TRBJ1-3,CASSLATGAAGNTIYF,TGTGCCAGCAGCTTAGCGACAGGGGCCGCTGGAAACACCATATATTTT
TRBV18,TRBD1,NA,TRBJ2-7,CASSPRQGVYEQYF,TGTGCCAGCTCGCCACGACAGGGGGTGTACGAGCAGTACTTC
TRBV6-5,NA,NA,TRBJ2-3,CASSYFGGDTDTQYF,TGTGCCAGCAGTTACTTCGGCGGGGACACAGATACGCAGTATTTT
TRBV9,TRBD1,NA,TRBJ1-2,CASSVAPGTDYGYTF,TGTGCCAGCAGCGTAGCCCCCGGGACAGACTATGGCTACACCTTC
TRBV9,TRBD1,NA,TRBJ2-5,CASSVDGRGQETQYF,TGTGCCAGCAGCGTAGATGGCAGGGGGCAAGAGACCCAGTACTTC
TRBV5-1,NA,NA,TRBJ2-5,CASRGRKGTETQYF,TGCGCCAGCAGGGGGCGGAAGGGCACGGAGACCCAGTACTTC
TRBV5-6,NA,NA,TRBJ1-1,CASSLGLGTEAFF,TGTGCCAGCAGCTTGGGACTTGGGACTGAAGCTTTCTTT
TRBV18,TRBD2,NA,TRBJ2-1,CASSPRREGRNEQFF,TGTGCCAGCTCACCAAGGAGGGAGGGCCGCAATGAGCAGTTCTTC
TRBV29-1,NA,NA,TRBJ2-1,CSVERGWEQFF,TGCAGCGTTGAACGGGGTTGGGAGCAGTTCTTC
TRBV2,NA,NA,TRBJ1-2,CASARALNYGYTF,TGTGCCAGCGCGAGGGCCCTGAACTATGGCTACACCTTC
TRBV28,TRBD2,NA,TRBJ2-1,CASSFSSASGPSYNEQFF,TGTGCCAGCAGTTTTTCGTCGGCTAGCGGGCCTAGCTACAATGAGCAGTTCTTC
TRBV25-1,TRBD1,NA,TRBJ1-1,CASSPPGTGGRGEAFF,TGTGCCAGCAGTCCCCCCGGGACAGGGGGAAGGGGTGAAGCTTTCTTT
TRBV28,NA,NA,TRBJ1-4,CASSSVATNEKLFF,TGTGCCAGCAGTTCGGTTGCAACTAATGAAAAACTGTTTTTT
TRBV2,NA,once,TRBJ2-3,CASGQSTDTQYF,TGTGCCAGCGGACAGAGCACAGATACGCAGTATTTT
TRBV7-9,TRBD2,few,TRBJ2-1,CASSPPSGDNEQFF,TGTGCCAGCAGCCCCCCTAGCGGGGACAATGAGCAGTTCTTC
TRBV15,TRBD1,NA,TRBJ1-5,CATSRGTGQPQHF,TGTGCCACCAGCAGAGGGACAGGGCAACCCCAGCATTTT
TRBV2,NA,NA,TRBJ2-1,CASSVSLIWEQFF,TGTGCCAGCAGTGTAAGCCTGATTTGGGAGCAGTTCTTC
TRBV28,NA,NA,TRBJ1-1,CASSFGGVNTEAFF,TGTGCCAGCAGTTTCGGGGGGGTGAACACTGAAGCTTTCTTT
TRBV18,TRBD2,NA,TRBJ2-7,CASSPRAPSGNHYEQYF,TGTGCCAGCTCACCACGCGCGCCTAGCGGGAATCATTACGAGCAGTACTTC
TRBV9,TRBD2,NA,TRBJ2-1,CASSVVSGRYLDEQFF,TGTGCCAGCAGCGTAGTTAGCGGGAGGTACTTGGATGAGCAGTTCTTC
TRBV7-9,NA,NA,TRBJ1-4,CASSFGQPSEKLFF,TGTGCCAGCAGCTTTGGACAGCCTAGTGAAAAACTGTTTTTT
TRBV7-3,NA,NA,TRBJ2-6,CASSLMTSSGANVLTF,TGTGCCAGCAGCTTGATGACTAGCTCTGGGGCCAACGTCCTGACTTTC
TRBV2,NA,NA,TRBJ1-5,CASSHRDQPQHF,TGTGCCAGCAGCCACAGGGATCAGCCCCAGCATTTT
TRBV27,TRBD2,NA,TRBJ2-7,CASRPGLAAAYEQYF,TGTGCCAGCAGGCCGGGACTAGCGGCCGCCTACGAGCAGTACTTC
TRBV7-9,NA,NA,TRBJ2-1,CASSLSGVSNEQFF,TGTGCCAGCAGCTTATCGGGGGTAAGCAATGAGCAGTTCTTC
TRBV28,NA,once,TRBJ1-1,CASINGRVPEAFF,TGTGCCAGCATCAACGGGAGGGTCCCTGAAGCTTTCTTT
TRBV6-5,NA,NA,TRBJ1-5,CASSYSGVQPQHF,TGTGCCAGCAGTTACTCGGGAGTTCAGCCCCAGCATTTT
TRBV6-4,NA,few,TRBJ2-6,CASSDSDSSGANVLTF,TGTGCCAGCAGTGACTCGGACAGCTCTGGGGCCAACGTCCTGACTTTC